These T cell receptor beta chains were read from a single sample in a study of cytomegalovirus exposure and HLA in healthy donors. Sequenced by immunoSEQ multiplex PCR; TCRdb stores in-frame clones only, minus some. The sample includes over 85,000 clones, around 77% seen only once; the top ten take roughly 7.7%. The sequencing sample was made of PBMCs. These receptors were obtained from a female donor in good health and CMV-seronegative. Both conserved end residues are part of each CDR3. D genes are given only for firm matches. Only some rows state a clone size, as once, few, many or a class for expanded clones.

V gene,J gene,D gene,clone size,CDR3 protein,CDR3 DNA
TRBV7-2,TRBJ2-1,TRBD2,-,CASRAAGREGHGEQFF,TGTGCCAGCAGGGCAGCGGGGCGGGAGGGCCATGGTGAGCAGTTCTTC
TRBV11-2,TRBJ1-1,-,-,CASSPKGQNTEAFF,TGTGCCAGCAGCCCTAAGGGACAGAACACTGAAGCTTTCTTT
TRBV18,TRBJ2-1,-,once,CASSPRQQLDNEQFF,TGTGCCAGCTCACCAAGGCAGCAACTAGACAATGAGCAGTTCTTC
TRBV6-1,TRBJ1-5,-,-,CASRISVGNQPQHF,TGTGCCAGCAGAATATCGGTGGGCAATCAGCCCCAGCATTTT
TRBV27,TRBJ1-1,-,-,CASNFRAMNTEAFF,TGTGCCAGCAACTTCAGGGCCATGAACACTGAAGCTTTCTTT
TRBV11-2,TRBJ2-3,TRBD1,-,CASSFRDRGSSDTQYF,TGTGCCAGCAGCTTCCGGGACAGGGGGTCTTCAGATACGCAGTATTTT
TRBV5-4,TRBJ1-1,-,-,CASSLRGNTEAFF,TGTGCCAGCAGCTTGCGGGGGAACACTGAAGCTTTCTTT
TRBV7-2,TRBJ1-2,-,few,CASSTRVGTGSPGTF,-
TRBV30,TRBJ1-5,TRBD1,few,CAWRRQGYNQPQHF,TGTGCCTGGAGGAGACAGGGGTATAATCAGCCCCAGCATTTT
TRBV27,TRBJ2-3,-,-,CASSTSLGTDTQYF,TGTGCCAGCAGTACTAGCCTGGGCACAGATACGCAGTATTTT
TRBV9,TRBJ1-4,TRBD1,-,CASSRQTVVGQGDEKLFF,TGTGCCAGCAGCAGACAGACTGTAGTAGGACAGGGAGATGAAAAACTGTTTTTT
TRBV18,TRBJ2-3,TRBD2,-,CASSPFSLAGLGTDTQYF,TGTGCCAGCTCACCATTTTCCCTAGCGGGATTGGGCACAGATACGCAGTATTTT
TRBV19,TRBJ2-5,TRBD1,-,CASSIQTGSRETQYF,TGTGCCAGTAGTATCCAGACAGGGAGTCGAGAGACCCAGTACTTC
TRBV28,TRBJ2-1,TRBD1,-,CASSLPGRGPQFF,TGTGCCAGCAGTTTGCCTGGCAGGGGGCCTCAGTTCTTC
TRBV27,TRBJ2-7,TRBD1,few,CASSLKGTVPSYEQYF,TGTGCCAGCAGTCTTAAGGGGACAGTCCCATCCTACGAGCAGTACTTC
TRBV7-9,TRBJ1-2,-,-,CASSSREGARGYTF,TGTGCCAGCAGCTCCCGAGAAGGGGCCCGTGGCTACACCTTC
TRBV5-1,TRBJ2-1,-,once,CASSLSSYNEQFF,TGCGCCAGCAGCTTATCTAGCTACAATGAGCAGTTCTTC
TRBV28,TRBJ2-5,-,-,CASSLVGEEETQYF,TGTGCCAGCAGTTTAGTGGGAGAGGAAGAGACCCAGTACTTC
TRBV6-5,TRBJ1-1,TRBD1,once,CASRMTGVNTEAFF,TGTGCCAGCAGGATGACAGGGGTTAACACTGAAGCTTTCTTT
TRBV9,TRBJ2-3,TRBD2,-,CASSVELAGGITDTQYF,TGTGCCAGCAGCGTAGAATTAGCGGGGGGCATCACAGATACGCAGTATTTT
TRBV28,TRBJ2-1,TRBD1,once,CASSWTGGSYNEQFF,TGTGCCAGCAGTTGGACAGGGGGCTCCTACAATGAGCAGTTCTTC
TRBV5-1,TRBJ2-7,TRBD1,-,CASSSNRGLEQYF,TGCGCCAGCAGCTCCAACAGGGGGCTCGAGCAGTACTTC
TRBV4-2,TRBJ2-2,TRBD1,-,CASSRHRGQDGELFF,TGTGCCAGCAGCCGGCACAGGGGGCAGGACGGGGAGCTGTTTTTT
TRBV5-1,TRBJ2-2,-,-,CASTPGQLGLGELFF,TGCGCCAGCACCCCCGGACAGCTCGGGTTGGGGGAGCTGTTTTTT
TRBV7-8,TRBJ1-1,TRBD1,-,CASSPVGQGATEAFF,TGTGCCAGCAGCCCAGTGGGACAGGGGGCGACTGAAGCTTTCTTT
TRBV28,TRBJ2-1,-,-,CASKETGLIF,TGTGCCAGCAAGGAGACCGGACTGATCTTC
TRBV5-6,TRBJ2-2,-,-,CASSLFVGVSTGELFF,TGTGCCAGCAGCTTGTTCGTGGGAGTAAGCACCGGGGAGCTGTTTTTT
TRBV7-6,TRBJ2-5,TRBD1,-,CASSQGQGTIETQYF,TGTGCCAGCAGCCAGGGACAGGGGACAATAGAGACCCAGTACTTC
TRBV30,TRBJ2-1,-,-,CARGGDSSYNEQFF,TGTGCCCGGGGCGGGGACAGCTCCTACAATGAGCAGTTCTTC
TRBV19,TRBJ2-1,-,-,CASSILERGANNEQFF,TGTGCCAGTAGTATACTCGAACGGGGGGCGAACAATGAGCAGTTCTTC